This T cell receptor (beta chain) was captured in a study of blood T cell repertoires in COVID-19. V gave up 4 bases and J gave up 0 bases; unmatched junction bases: 5. CDR1 is SGHTA and CDR2 is FQGNSA in the germline V gene. There are 17 residues in the CDR3. Only in-frame clones appear in the TCRdb table, and some are missing; sequencing was by immunoSEQ multiplex PCR. The data show 200,000 to 250,000 clones, around 82% seen once. The sample consisted of peripheral blood. This TCR was recovered from a woman older than 75 with acute or convalescent COVID-19. The genes are TRBV7-2 and TRBJ2-1, with 11 bases identical to TRBD2. CDR3 in amino acids: CASSSTSGGFSYNEQFF. In DNA form, the CDR3 reads TGTGCCAGCAGCTCTACTAGCGGGGGCTTCTCCTACAATGAGCAGTTCTTC.